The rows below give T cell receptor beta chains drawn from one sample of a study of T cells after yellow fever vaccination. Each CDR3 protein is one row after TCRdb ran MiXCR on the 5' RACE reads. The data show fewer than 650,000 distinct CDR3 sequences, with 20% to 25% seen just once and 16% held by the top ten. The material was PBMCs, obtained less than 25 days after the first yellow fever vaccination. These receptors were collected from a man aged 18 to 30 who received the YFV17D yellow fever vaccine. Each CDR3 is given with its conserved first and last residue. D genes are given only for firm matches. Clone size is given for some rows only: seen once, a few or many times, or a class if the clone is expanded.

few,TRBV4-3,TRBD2,CASSQGTSGASSYNEQFF
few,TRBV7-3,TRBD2,CASSSPPAGGHNEQFF
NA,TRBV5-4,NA,CASSLRGQGNSPLHF
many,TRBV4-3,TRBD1,CASSPGTASGNTIYF
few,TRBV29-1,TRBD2,CSVEDPLRLAGGTSTDTQYF
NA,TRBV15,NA,CAKQGGNSPLHF
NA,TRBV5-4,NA,CASRKLGGESAGELFF
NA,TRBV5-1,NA,CASSLRVVNTGELFF
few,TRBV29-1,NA,CSVEWRPGNEQYF
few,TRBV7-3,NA,CASSFRGANEQFF
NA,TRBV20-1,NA,CSARVLGKNYEQYF
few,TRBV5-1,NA,CASSLDAASYEQYF
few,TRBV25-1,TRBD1,CASSPRTGFYEQYF